This T cell receptor beta chain derives from a study of T cells in Graves' hyperthyroidism and ophthalmopathy. The CDR3 totals 16 residues. V was cut by 5 bases and J by 1 base, with 18 bases left in between. Thyroid ultrasound and orbital computed tomography, with clinical symptoms and serum thyroxine and TRAb, informed diagnoses. From RNA transcripts, TCR beta CDR3 regions were amplified. First-round RT-PCR of the TCR CDR3 relied on the HTBI primer set. One entry per CDR3 protein, called by TCRdb with MiXCR from the multiplex PCR reads. This table holds over 400,000 distinct CDR3 sequences, 22% found once.

This sequence originates from a woman in her seventies with Graves' ophthalmopathy. The specimen was blood. This rearrangement joins TRBV12-3 or TRBV12-4 to TRBJ2-7, with unresolved D. The CDR3 spells CASSPPPRVGSYEQYF. The CDR3 nucleotides read TGTGCCAGCAGTCCTCCCCCCCGCGTGGGGTCCTACGAGCAGTACTTC.